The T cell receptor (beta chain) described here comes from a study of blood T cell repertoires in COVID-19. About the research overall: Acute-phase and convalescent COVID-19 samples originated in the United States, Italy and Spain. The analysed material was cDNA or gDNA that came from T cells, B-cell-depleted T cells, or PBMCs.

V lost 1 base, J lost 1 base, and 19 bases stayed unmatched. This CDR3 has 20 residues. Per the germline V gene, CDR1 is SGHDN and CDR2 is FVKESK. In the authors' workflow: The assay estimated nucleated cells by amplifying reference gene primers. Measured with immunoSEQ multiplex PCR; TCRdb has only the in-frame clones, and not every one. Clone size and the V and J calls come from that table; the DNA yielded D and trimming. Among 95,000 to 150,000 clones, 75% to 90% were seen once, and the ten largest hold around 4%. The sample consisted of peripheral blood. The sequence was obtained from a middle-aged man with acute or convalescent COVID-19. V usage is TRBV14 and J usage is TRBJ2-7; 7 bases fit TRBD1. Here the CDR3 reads CASSQVLGKIRDRESYEQYF. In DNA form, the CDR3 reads TGTGCCAGCAGCCAAGTTTTGGGCAAAATTCGGGACAGAGAATCCTACGAGCAGTACTTC.